The 29 T cell receptor beta chains listed next were all sequenced from one sample in a study of blood T cell repertoires in COVID-19 (dated by TCRdb to the early 2020s). Receptor amplification or capture employed the immunoSEQ multiplex PCR assay. This is the immuneACCESS table as TCRdb keeps it, with only in-frame sequences that have V and J called. A part of the clones is gone; compared with another copy, unresolved V genes explain less than half, and the rest is unexplained. The sample profile shows tens of thousands of clones; 80% to 90% of them were found once. The biggest ten clones account for around 5% of the sample. The sequenced material came from peripheral blood. The receptors come from a man in his sixties with acute or convalescent COVID-19.

The rearrangement uses TRBV2 and TRBJ2-5; D is possibly TRBD2 (6 bases). Germline-derived CDR1 and CDR2 are SNHLY and FYNNEI. CDR3 size: 13 residues. Trimming pared 6 bases from V and 5 bases from J, leaving 13 bases between. The CDR3 DNA reads as TGTGCCAGCAGCCTCGAGGGAGGTGAGACCCAGTACTTC. This translates into CASSLEGGETQYF.

The gene calls are TRBV27 and TRBJ2-5; 7 nucleotides align to TRBD1. Germline V gives CDR1 MNHEY, CDR2 SMNVEV (reference sequence). Unmatched junction bases numbered 6, after V lost 6 bases and J lost 2 bases. The CDR3 covers 14 residues. The CDR3 region has the DNA TGTGCCAGCAGGAAGACAGGGCGGCAAGAGACCCAGTACTTC. It codes for CASRKTGRQETQYF.

V usage is TRBV6-2 or TRBV6-3 and J usage is TRBJ2-7; the D is unclear. There are 14 residues in the CDR3. The germline V and J ends were trimmed by 5 bases and 2 bases, with 13 bases remaining between them. Germline CDR1 MNHEY, CDR2 SVGEGT. The CDR3 sequence is CASSHAAITYEQYF. CDR3 bases: TGTGCCAGCAGTCATGCAGCGATCACCTACGAGCAGTACTTC.

The chain has TRBV27 and TRBJ2-1; D is unclear. The germline CDR1 and CDR2 sequences are MNHEY and SMNVEV (reference sequence). This CDR3 spans 17 amino acids. V was shortened by 5 bases and J by 0 bases, with 17 bases between the two germline ends. DNA for the CDR3: TGTGCCAGCAGTCCCCATCGAGCCTTCTCCTCCTACAATGAGCAGTTCTTC. Amino acids: CASSPHRAFSSYNEQFF.

The V and J genes are TRBV28 and TRBJ2-7; 7 nucleotides match TRBD2. The V gene end was trimmed by 1 base and the J gene end by 2 bases; junction bases not matched to a gene: 5. This CDR3 is built from 15 residues. Germline CDR1 reads MDHEN; CDR2 reads SYDVKM. The CDR3: CASSLSVGGTYEQYF. For the CDR3, the DNA is TGTGCCAGCAGTTTATCGGTGGGAGGGACCTACGAGCAGTACTTC.

The chain employs TRBV28 and TRBJ1-1; TRBD1 aligns across 7 bases. There are 13 residues in the CDR3. V was clipped by 6 bases and J by 1 base; unmatched bases: 2. CDR1 is MDHEN, CDR2 SYDVKM, per germline. The CDR3 loop reads CASRRQGNTEAFF. CDR3 DNA sequence: TGTGCCAGCAGAAGACAGGGGAACACTGAAGCTTTCTTT.

V is TRBV2 and J is TRBJ2-1; the match to TRBD2 covers 8 bases. This CDR3 comprises 16 residues. Germline CDR1 SNHLY, CDR2 FYNNEI. The junction had 12 bases not matched to a gene; V was cut back by 6 bases and J by 5 bases. DNA for the CDR3: TGTGCCAGCAGAAGGTCAACTAGCGGAGCCGACAATGAGCAGTTCTTC. Encoded protein: CASRRSTSGADNEQFF. Full variable domain (outside the CDR3, taken from reference TRBV2 and TRBJ2-1): EPEVTQTPSHQVTQMGQEVILRCVPISNHLYFYWYRQILGQKVEFLVSFYNNEISEKSEIFDDQFSVERPDGSNFTLKIRSTKLEDSAMYFCASRRSTSGADNEQFFGPGTRLTVL.

The rearrangement joins TRBV15 to TRBJ2-2; possible D gene TRBD2, 7 bases. Germline CDR1 reads LNHNV; CDR2 reads YYDKDF (reference sequence). The CDR3 sequence is 16 residues long. V was cut by 1 base and J by 5 bases, with 14 bases left in between. The CDR3 region has the DNA TGTGCCACCAGCAGAGGCCGGGGGGCGGGAACCGGGGAGCTGTTTTTT. Translated, it gives CATSRGRGAGTGELFF. Complete variable domain (other parts from reference TRBV15 and TRBJ2-2): DAMVIQNPRYQVTQFGKPVTLSCSQTLNHNVMYWYQQKSSQAPKLLFHYYDKDFNNEADTPDNFQSRRPNTSFCFLDIRSPGLGDTAMYLCATSRGRGAGTGELFFGEGSRLTVL.

J is TRBJ2-5 and V is TRBV20-1; D perhaps matches TRBD2 (6 bases). Trimming took 3 bases from V and 5 from J, leaving 16 bases between them. CDR1 is DFQATT and CDR2 is SNEGSKA in the germline V gene (reference sequence). This CDR3 contains 14 residues. The CDR3 sequence is CSASLSGVGETQYF. The DNA for the CDR3 is TGCAGTGCTAGTCTGTCGGGAGTTGGGGAGACCCAGTACTTC.

This clone was recorded only once. The V and J genes are TRBV5-4 and TRBJ1-1; 8 nucleotides match TRBD1. Trimming removed 4 bases from V and 7 bases from J; junction bases left unmatched: 9. Germline CDR1 is SGHNT and CDR2 is YYREEE (reference sequence). The CDR3 spans 14 residues. Written as DNA, the CDR3 is TGTGCCAGCAGCACCTTGACAGGGGTGGGTGAAGCTTTCTTT. As protein: CASSTLTGVGEAFF. Using reference TRBV5-4 and TRBJ1-1 for the parts outside the CDR3, the full variable domain is ETGVTQSPTHLIKTRGQQVTLRCSSQSGHNTVSWYQQALGQGPQFIFQYYREEENGRGNFPPRFSGLQFPNYSSELNVNALELDDSALYLCASSTLTGVGEAFFGQGTRLTVV.

The rearrangement joins TRBV11-2 to TRBJ1-6; D might be TRBD1 (5 bases). The CDR3 totals 15 residues. The germline CDR1 and CDR2 sequences are SGHAT and FQNNGV. Trimming shortened V by 5 bases and J by 10 bases, and 18 bases separated the two germline ends. CDR3 bases: TGTGCCAGCAGCCCAATCCAGGGAATGGACTCACCCCTCCACTTT. This sequence encodes CASSPIQGMDSPLHF.

V gene TRBV5-4 combines with J gene TRBJ2-1; tentative D call: TRBD2 (6 bases). The CDR3 runs to 14 residues. Trimming left V 3 bases short and J 1 base short, with 8 bases between. Germline V gives CDR1 SGHNT, CDR2 YYREEE (reference sequence). The CDR3 coding sequence is TGTGCCAGCAGCTGGAGGGAGTCCTACAATGAGCAGTTCTTC. Amino acids: CASSWRESYNEQFF.

V usage is TRBV9 and J usage is TRBJ2-1, with TRBD2 identical over 9 bases. This CDR3 contains 15 residues. The J segment lost 9 bases and the V segment lost 2 bases, leaving 9 bases of the junction unmatched. Germline loops: CDR1 SGDLS, CDR2 YYNGEE. CDR3 bases: TGTGCCAGCAGCGTTAGCGGGAGTTCTAACTTTGAGCAGTTCTTC. It specifies CASSVSGSSNFEQFF.

The V and J genes are TRBV27 and TRBJ1-5; D remains unclear. The V end lost 5 bases, the J end lost 5 bases, and 10 bases lay between the germline ends. CDR3 length: 13 residues. Germline loops: CDR1 MNHEY, CDR2 SMNVEV (reference sequence). The CDR3 sequence: CASSPMLDQPQHF. The CDR3 nucleotides are TGTGCCAGCAGTCCCATGCTAGATCAGCCCCAGCATTTT.

The rearrangement links TRBV7-9 to TRBJ2-7; 8 nucleotides match TRBD2. The CDR3 runs to 19 residues. Germline assignment: CDR1 SEHNR and CDR2 FQNEAQ (reference sequence). J lost 0 bases, V lost 6 bases, and 19 bases had no gene match. CDR3 nucleotides: TGTGCCAGCAGTCGATTAACACCGGCGGGAGGCATCAGCTCCTACGAGCAGTACTTC. Residues: CASSRLTPAGGISSYEQYF.

The genes are TRBV29-1 and TRBJ1-4, with a tentative D call TRBD1 (5 bases). Per germline, CDR1 SQVTM and CDR2 ANQGSEA. V lost 4 bases, J lost 3 bases, and 12 bases lay in between. The CDR3 totals 14 residues. The CDR3 sequence is CSVGTGGANEKLFF. CDR3 sequence (DNA): TGCAGCGTTGGTACAGGCGGAGCTAATGAAAAACTGTTTTTT.

The genes are TRBV5-1 and TRBJ2-7, with 9 bases aligning to TRBD1. The CDR3 loop spans 15 amino acids. Germline V gene lookup returns CDR1 SGHRS and CDR2 YFSETQ. Trimming removed 5 bases from V and 5 bases from J; junction bases left unmatched: 11. CDR3: CASRPETGGINEQYF. The CDR3 coding sequence is TGCGCCAGCAGACCCGAGACAGGGGGGATCAACGAGCAGTACTTC.

V and J are TRBV6-1 and TRBJ1-2; D may be TRBD1 (6 bases). The CDR3 spans 13 residues. Germline lookup yields CDR1 MNHNS and CDR2 SASEGT. Trimming stripped 11 bases from V and 8 bases from J, with 21 bases between. For the CDR3, the DNA is TGTGCCGCCTCCTCGGGGGGGGCGCGAGGCTACACCTTC. Its protein is CAASSGGARGYTF.

This clone was observed a handful of times. The chain has TRBV28 and TRBJ1-1; no reliable D call. Trimming pared 10 bases from V and 2 bases from J, leaving 11 bases between. CDR1 MDHEN and CDR2 SYDVKM come from the germline V gene. The CDR3 is 12 amino acids. Here the CDR3 reads CAIRTGNTEAFF. CDR3 nucleotide sequence: TGTGCCATCCGGACGGGAAACACTGAAGCTTTCTTT. The whole variable domain, remainder taken from reference TRBV28 and TRBJ1-1, is DVKVTQSSRYLVKRTGEKVFLECVQDMDHENMFWYRQDPGLGLRLIYFSYDVKMKEKGDIPEGYSVSREKKERFSLILESASTNQTSMYLCAIRTGNTEAFFGQGTRLTVV.

V is TRBV29-1 and J is TRBJ2-4; TRBD2 matches 9 bases. This CDR3 has 15 amino acids. Germline loops: CDR1 SQVTM, CDR2 ANQGSEA. The J segment lost 6 bases and the V segment lost 0 bases, leaving 6 bases of the junction unmatched. The CDR3 loop reads CSVEEVSGSGNIQYF. As DNA, the CDR3 is TGCAGCGTTGAAGAAGTTAGCGGGAGTGGAAACATTCAGTACTTC.

The chain recombines TRBV27 with TRBJ2-3, with 7 bases that match TRBD2. Per germline, CDR1 MNHEY and CDR2 SMNVEV (reference sequence). J was trimmed by 5 bases and V by 5 bases; bases with no gene match: 16. The CDR3 covers 17 residues. The CDR3 protein is CASSPGLKRGGKDTQYF. In nucleotides, the CDR3 is TGTGCCAGCAGTCCCGGCCTTAAACGCGGGGGTAAAGATACGCAGTATTTT.

This chain connects TRBV6-5 to TRBJ2-7, with 9 bases aligning to TRBD1. The trim removed 10 bases at V and 4 bases at J, leaving 5 bases unmatched. Per germline, CDR1 MNHEY and CDR2 SVGAGI. The CDR3 covers 12 residues. The CDR3 nucleotides read TGTGCCACGGGACAGGGAATGTACGAGCAGTACTTC. Its protein product is CATGQGMYEQYF.

The V call is TRBV5-4, the J call TRBJ2-7; D perhaps matches TRBD2 (7 bases). V gave up 2 bases and J gave up 8 bases, with 11 bases separating them. The length of the CDR3 is 12 residues. In germline, CDR1 is SGHNT, CDR2 YYREEE (reference sequence). Written as DNA, the CDR3 is TGTGCCAGCAGCTTAGAGGGGGGGCAGCAGTACTTC. This gives the protein CASSLEGGQQYF.

This clone was recorded a few times. This CDR3 is CSVQGDSNQPQHF. Written as DNA, the CDR3 is TGCAGCGTTCAGGGTGATAGCAATCAGCCCCAGCATTTT. This chain joins TRBV29-1 and TRBJ1-5, with a possible D match to TRBD1 (5 bases). V was cut by 5 bases and J by 0 bases, with 8 bases left in between. Germline CDR1 reads SQVTM; CDR2 reads ANQGSEA. This CDR3 has 13 residues.

The chain is built from TRBV7-9 and TRBJ1-4; TRBD1 matches at 8 bases. The CDR3 sequence is 15 residues long. Germline CDR1 SEHNR, CDR2 FQNEAQ (reference sequence). J gave up 6 bases and V 5 bases, and 8 bases lay outside the gene matches. CDR3 loop: CASSPGDRTHEKLFF. The CDR3 DNA follows: TGTGCCAGCAGCCCCGGGGACAGGACTCATGAAAAACTGTTTTTT.

V usage is TRBV24-1 and J usage is TRBJ2-3, with TRBD1 as a possible D gene (6 bases). The CDR3 is 15 residues long. CDR1 and CDR2 (germline): KGHDR, SFDVKD. The germline V and J ends were trimmed by 4 bases and 0 bases, with 10 bases remaining between them. CDR3: CATSDRDTSTDTQYF. The CDR3, as DNA: TGTGCCACCAGTGACCGGGACACCAGCACAGATACGCAGTATTTT.

The rearrangement joins TRBV4-1 to TRBJ2-5, with 8 nucleotides matching TRBD1. There are 15 residues in the CDR3. The germline gives CDR1 MGHRA, CDR2 YSYEKL. The trim removed 4 bases at V and 5 bases at J, leaving 9 bases unmatched. CDR3 sequence reads: CASSPGQGVYETQYF. The DNA for the CDR3 is TGCGCCAGCAGCCCCGGACAGGGCGTTTACGAGACCCAGTACTTC.

V usage is TRBV9 and J usage is TRBJ2-2, with TRBD2 as a possible D gene (6 bases). The CDR3 is 13 amino acids. Germline values: CDR1 SGDLS, CDR2 YYNGEE. V was cut by 5 bases and J by 7 bases, with 12 bases left in between. The CDR3 coding sequence is TGTGCCAGCAGAGCAATCGGGAGCGGGGAGCTGTTTTTT. Its protein is CASRAIGSGELFF.

The rearrangement uses TRBV19 and TRBJ2-3; D remains unclear. The CDR3 totals 13 residues. The V end lost 7 bases, the J end lost 0 bases, and 8 bases lay between the germline ends. The germline gives CDR1 LNHDA, CDR2 SQIVND (reference sequence). CDR3: CASNSVSTDTQYF. In nucleotides, the CDR3 is TGTGCCAGTAATTCGGTGAGCACAGATACGCAGTATTTT.